This record concerns one T cell receptor beta chain sequence. The CDR3 is 18 residues long. Germline CDR1 is SGHNT and CDR2 is YENEEA. V lost 3 bases to trimming and J lost 0 bases, with 18 bases between them. This sample was taken from a study of blood T cell repertoires in COVID-19. Study overall: The United States, Italy and Spain provided the acute and convalescent COVID-19 samples.

Authors' methods: Nucleated cell number was recorded as an estimate derived from reference gene primer amplification. TCRdb keeps only in-frame clones here, not all; method: immunoSEQ multiplex PCR. V and J calls and clone size are as listed in that table; D and trimming were resolved from the DNA. This sample has roughly 90,000 clones, with over 70% found just once. The TCR sequence derives from an elderly woman with active or convalescent COVID-19. The chain has TRBV11-3 and TRBJ2-1; D call uncertain. The specimen was peripheral blood. DNA for the CDR3: TGTGCCAGCAGCTTGGTGAGTTCGATTCTAAGCTCCTACAATGAGCAGTTCTTC. Its translation is CASSLVSSILSSYNEQFF.